Listed below are T cell receptor beta chains from one sample, sequenced in a study of cytomegalovirus exposure and HLA in healthy donors. The assay was immunoSEQ multiplex PCR, and TCRdb's table has in-frame clones only and misses some. Here the sample spans about 98,000 clones, about 74% being singletons. Sequenced material: PBMCs. These receptors were collected from a male donor in good health and CMV-seronegative. The CDR3 runs from the conserved cysteine through the conserved F or W. The D gene is left open where the match is weak. The size field is filled for only some rows; it gives once, few, many or a size class.

j_call clone_size cdr3_length v_call d_call cdr3_aa cdr3_nt
TRBJ1-4 . 11 TRBV6-6 . CASSLGEKLFF TGTGCCAGCAGCCTCGGGGAAAAACTGTTTTTT
TRBJ1-5 once 14 TRBV7-8 . CASSLALPDQPQHF TGTGCCAGCAGCTTAGCGCTACCTGATCAGCCCCAGCATTTT
TRBJ1-1 . 14 TRBV5-4 TRBD1 CASSGTVMNTEAFF TGTGCCAGCAGCGGGACAGTTATGAACACTGAAGCTTTCTTT
TRBJ1-2 . 16 TRBV19 TRBD1 CASSKGAGDGSYGYTF TGTGCCAGTAGTAAGGGGGCCGGGGATGGCAGCTATGGCTACACCTTC
TRBJ1-2 . 15 TRBV19 TRBD1 CASKDLPRGLGGYTF TGTGCCAGTAAAGACCTACCCAGGGGGCTTGGTGGCTACACCTTC
TRBJ1-1 . 13 TRBV29-1 . CSVEVGGNTEAFF TGCAGCGTTGAAGTAGGGGGAAACACTGAAGCTTTCTTT
TRBJ1-1 . 16 TRBV11-2 TRBD1 CASSLPGGTGVTEAFF TGTGCCAGCAGCTTGCCCGGTGGGACAGGGGTCACTGAAGCTTTCTTT
TRBJ2-7 . 13 TRBV11-3 . CASSLVQGSEQYF TGTGCCAGCAGCTTAGTTCAGGGGAGCGAGCAGTACTTC
TRBJ2-1 . 17 TRBV29-1 . CSVRVPDIEWADNEQFF TGCAGCGTCCGAGTACCTGACATAGAATGGGCAGACAATGAGCAGTTCTTC
TRBJ1-6 few 15 TRBV6-5 TRBD1 CASSSETGGDSPLHF TGTGCCAGCAGTTCCGAGACAGGGGGCGATTCACCCCTCCACTTT
TRBJ2-1 . 18 TRBV13 TRBD2 CASSPSLVAGGYLNEQFF TGTGCCAGCAGCCCCTCGTTAGTAGCGGGAGGATACTTAAATGAGCAGTTCTTC
TRBJ2-3 . 14 TRBV27 . CASSFGWGTDTQYF TGTGCCAGCAGTTTCGGGTGGGGCACAGATACGCAGTATTTT
TRBJ1-1 . 16 TRBV7-8 . CASSLTPGFPITEAFF TGTGCCAGCAGCCTAACACCAGGGTTCCCTATCACTGAAGCTTTCTTT
TRBJ2-7 . 18 TRBV7-2 . CASSWRQVGAKSSYEQYF TGTGCCAGCAGCTGGAGGCAGGTAGGCGCTAAAAGCTCCTACGAGCAGTACTTC
TRBJ1-5 . 13 TRBV6-4 . CASSPDRNQPQHF TGTGCCAGCAGCCCTGACAGGAATCAGCCCCAGCATTTT
TRBJ2-7 . 15 TRBV7-8 TRBD2 CASSPGLAASYEQYF TGTGCCAGCAGCCCCGGACTAGCGGCTTCCTACGAGCAGTACTTC
TRBJ1-2 . 13 TRBV6-1 . CASSEQGSGGYTF TGTGCCAGCAGTGAACAGGGTTCTGGTGGCTACACCTTC
TRBJ1-1 once 14 TRBV7-8 TRBD1 CASSFAGGGTEAFF TGTGCCAGCAGCTTCGCAGGGGGTGGCACTGAAGCTTTCTTT
TRBJ2-3 few 17 TRBV4-2 TRBD2 CASSQDQGSGGTDTQYF TGTGCCAGCAGCCAAGATCAAGGTAGCGGGGGCACAGATACGCAGTATTTT
TRBJ1-2 . 14 TRBV27 TRBD1 CASSPGQGALGYTF TGTGCCAGCAGTCCGGGACAGGGGGCTCTTGGCTACACCTTC
TRBJ1-5 . 15 TRBV5-6 TRBD1 CASSLEGASNQPQHF TGTGCCAGCAGCTTGGAGGGGGCAAGCAATCAGCCCCAGCATTTT
TRBJ2-1 few 15 TRBV27 TRBD1 CASRTGGSAYNEQFF TGTGCCAGCAGGACAGGGGGAAGCGCCTACAATGAGCAGTTCTTC
TRBJ2-7 . 14 TRBV5-1 TRBD2 CASSFQREGCEQYF TGCGCCAGCAGCTTTCAGCGGGAGGGCTGCGAGCAGTACTTC
TRBJ2-1 once 13 TRBV28 . CASSSPRSDEQFF TGTGCCAGCAGTTCCCCTCGTAGCGATGAGCAGTTCTTC
TRBJ2-2 few 17 TRBV27 TRBD1 CASSLIRDRGRTGELFF TGTGCCAGCAGTTTAATCCGGGACAGGGGAAGGACCGGGGAGCTGTTTTTT
TRBJ2-6 . 16 TRBV7-3 TRBD1 CASSRDRGPGANVLTF TGTGCCAGCAGCCGGGACAGGGGCCCTGGGGCCAACGTCCTGACTTTC
TRBJ1-1 . 14 TRBV10-3 . CAISPRVEVTEAFF TGTGCCATCAGCCCCAGGGTTGAGGTCACTGAAGCTTTCTTT
TRBJ1-4 few 14 TRBV28 . CASTLGGASEKLFF TGTGCCAGCACCCTTGGGGGGGCCTCTGAAAAACTGTTTTTT
TRBJ2-5 once 17 TRBV11-2 TRBD2 CASSLGTGGLYQETQYF TGTGCCAGCAGCTTAGGCACGGGAGGGCTTTACCAAGAGACCCAGTACTTC
TRBJ2-7 . 14 TRBV5-1 . CASSIRALAYEQYF TGCGCCAGCAGCATCAGGGCTCTTGCCTACGAGCAGTACTTC
TRBJ1-5 . 16 TRBV27 . CASSLSGSGRGQPQHF TGTGCCAGCAGTTTATCGGGTAGTGGCAGGGGACAGCCCCAGCATTTT
TRBJ1-2 . 12 TRBV7-2 . CASSLLRSGYTF TGTGCCAGCAGCTTATTGAGGAGCGGCTACACCTTC
TRBJ2-3 few 15 TRBV7-9 . CASSLREVWVDTQYF TGTGCCAGCAGCTTACGGGAAGTTTGGGTGGATACGCAGTATTTT
TRBJ1-3 . 15 TRBV5-1 . CASSLEGASGNTIYF TGCGCCAGCAGCTTGGAAGGGGCTTCTGGAAACACCATATATTTT
TRBJ2-1 . 16 TRBV7-9 TRBD2 CASSARLAGGGNEQFF TGTGCCAGCAGCGCCAGACTAGCGGGAGGGGGAAATGAGCAGTTCTTC
TRBJ2-7 . 13 TRBV6-1 TRBD1 CASQRDSSYEQYF TGTGCCAGCCAACGGGACAGCTCCTACGAGCAGTACTTC
TRBJ1-4 . 16 TRBV6-1 . CASSELGSGLYEKLFF TGTGCCAGCAGTGAATTGGGGTCAGGGTTGTATGAAAAACTGTTTTTT
TRBJ2-6 . 15 TRBV5-1 TRBD2 CASKFGGTGANVLTF TGCGCCAGCAAATTCGGGGGGACTGGGGCCAACGTCCTGACTTTC
TRBJ1-2 . 15 TRBV5-8 TRBD1 CASSLGGTERRGYTF TGTGCCAGCAGCTTGGGGGGGACAGAGCGACGTGGCTACACCTTC
TRBJ2-7 . 14 TRBV6-1 TRBD2 CASSESGGGGRQYF TGTGCCAGCAGTGAATCGGGGGGAGGAGGAAGGCAGTACTTC
TRBJ2-7 . 16 TRBV15 . CATGLKLVASNTEQYF TGTGCCACCGGACTCAAACTCGTAGCATCGAATACCGAGCAGTACTTC
TRBJ2-5 . 16 TRBV19 TRBD2 CASSMGTSVNQETQYF TGTGCCAGTAGTATGGGGACTAGCGTGAACCAAGAGACCCAGTACTTC
TRBJ1-5 . 14 TRBV19 . CASSIRQSNQPQHF TGTGCCAGTAGTATACGACAGAGCAATCAGCCCCAGCATTTT
TRBJ2-1 . 18 TRBV6-8 . CASSNRARSASSYNEQFF TGTGCCAGCAGCAACAGGGCCCGTTCGGCTAGCTCCTACAATGAGCAGTTCTTC
TRBJ2-3 . 12 TRBV5-5 . CASSPGTDTQYF TGTGCCAGCAGCCCAGGCACAGATACGCAGTATTTT
TRBJ2-5 . 14 TRBV4-3 . CASSQDTPRWEQYF TGCGCCAGCAGCCAAGATACACCGCGTTGGGAGCAGTACTTC
TRBJ2-7 . 15 TRBV4-1 TRBD1 CASSQADRGLYEQYF TGCGCCAGCAGCCAAGCCGACAGGGGGCTTTACGAGCAGTACTTC
TRBJ1-5 . 13 TRBV5-1 . CASSFGGGQPQHF TGCGCCAGCAGCTTCGGGGGGGGACAGCCCCAGCATTTT